The clone carrying this TCR beta chain was picked up a small number of times. As the method for making TCR beta libraries, quantitative 5'-RACE with molecular barcodes was used. One entry per CDR3 protein results from TCRdb running MiXCR on the 5' RACE reads. Of approximately 350,000 distinct CDR3 sequences listed, 20% to 25% are singletons. These data originate in a study of CD8 T cells in ankylosing spondylitis. This CDR3 contains 12 residues. V was pared by 5 bases and J by 7 bases, with 9 bases between. The source of this sequence is a male donor with ankylosing spondylitis or in good health (not recorded which). The specimen sequenced was blood, either unsorted or a sorted T cell fraction (not recorded which). V is TRBV12-3 or TRBV12-4 and J is TRBJ2-1, with TRBD2 as a possible D gene (5 bases). The CDR3 sequence: CASSAWRNEQFF. The CDR3 DNA sequence: TGTGCCAGCAGTGCCTGGAGGAATGAGCAGTTCTTC.